This TCR beta chain comes out of a study of regulatory T cells in long-lasting Graves disease. Study-wide results and caveats: Favored usage of TRBV28, TRBJ1-2 and TRBJ2-5 was recorded in persistent disease. The study found persistent patients shared more public clonotypes (approximately 2,700) than new patients (about 1,000).

In its sample, this clonotype was seen many times. The antigen is unknown. Per the germline V gene, CDR1 is KGHDR and CDR2 is SFDVKD. The CDR3 is 14 residues long. Trimming cost V 9 bases and J 0 bases, with 11 bases left between them. The sample's time point: persistent/refractory GD, antithyroid drugs over 5 years with positive TRAb. RNA isolated from PBMCs was used to make the TCR library. The authors diagnosed Graves' disease using American Thyroid Association guidelines. The patient group derived from an endocrinology department in Xi'an, China. HTBI primers from iRepertoire and Arm-PCR of CDR3 regions yielded the TCR beta libraries. TCRdb processed the multiplex PCR reads anew with MiXCR; each CDR3 protein has one entry. Among nearly 350,000 distinct CDR3 sequences, around 20% were seen once, and the ten largest hold about 29%.

The sequence was obtained from a female donor with Graves disease. The V call is TRBV24-1, the J call TRBJ1-5, with D unclear. Sequencing was performed on peripheral blood mononuclear cells (PBMCs), taken when the disease was refractory, from a patient treated with antithyroid drugs. CDR3 bases: TGTGCCACCGGAATAGGGCTTAGCAATCAGCCCCAGCATTTT. This sequence encodes CATGIGLSNQPQHF.